One and the same sample provided the 6 T cell receptor beta chains below, sequenced in a study of blood T cell repertoires in COVID-19. Profiled with immunoSEQ multiplex PCR; TCRdb holds only in-frame clones, not every one. The sample lists approximately 210,000 clones; 70% to 90% were seen once. Sequenced sample: peripheral blood. Source of these receptors: a human donor in a cohort sampled during active COVID-19.

The CDR3 DNA sequence: TGTGCCAGCAGTGGGGGGTTGAACACTGAAGCTTTCTTT. The encoded protein is CASSGGLNTEAFF. This chain uses TRBV27 with TRBJ1-1, with D tentatively TRBD1 (5 bases). Trimming pared 5 bases from V and 0 bases from J, leaving 7 bases between. CDR1 and CDR2 (germline): MNHEY, SMNVEV (reference sequence). The CDR3 sequence is 13 residues long.

This clone was recorded a few times. The chain joins TRBV28 to TRBJ1-2; TRBD1 matches 12 bases. This CDR3 contains 15 residues. Germline V gene lookup returns CDR1 MDHEN and CDR2 SYDVKM. V lost 3 bases, J lost 8 bases, and 7 bases stayed unmatched. In DNA, the CDR3 is TGTGCCAGCAGTTTGGGACAGGGGGCGGTTCGGGGCTACACCTTC. Translating gives CASSLGQGAVRGYTF.

The V and J genes are TRBV9 and TRBJ2-1; 9 bases are shared with TRBD2. Germline V gene data show CDR1 as SGDLS and CDR2 as YYNGEE. The CDR3 covers 14 residues. V dropped 6 bases and J dropped 8; count of bases not matched to a gene: 9. The CDR3 region has the DNA TGTGCCAGCACCCCCCGCGGGGGGGTACATGAGCAGTTCTTC. It specifies CASTPRGGVHEQFF.

This clone was counted once. J is TRBJ1-4 and V is TRBV7-6, with 11 bases identical to TRBD1. Germline V gene data show CDR1 as SGHVS and CDR2 as FNYEAQ. The CDR3 length is 14 residues. V shed 3 bases and J 7 bases; nucleotides not matched to a gene: 1. CDR3 in amino acids: CASSLGQGGEKLFF. The CDR3 nucleotides are TGTGCCAGCAGCTTGGGACAGGGGGGTGAAAAACTGTTTTTT.

This clone was detected many times. The V call is TRBV4-3, the J call TRBJ2-3; TRBD2 might be the D (5 bases). The CDR3 has 14 residues. V was pared by 4 bases and J by 4 bases, with 12 bases between. Per the germline V gene, CDR1 is LGHNA and CDR2 is YSLEER. The CDR3 reads CASSPSFGADTQYF. The CDR3 DNA reads TGCGCCAGCAGCCCGTCCTTCGGGGCAGATACGCAGTATTTT.

This chain connects TRBV7-2 to TRBJ2-7, with D possibly being TRBD1 (5 bases). The CDR3 has 14 amino acids. Per the germline V gene, CDR1 is SGHTA and CDR2 is FQGNSA. V lost 0 bases and J 1 base, leaving 7 bases between the germline ends. This CDR3 is CASSLATVSYEQYF. CDR3 DNA sequence: TGTGCCAGCAGCTTAGCGACAGTTTCCTACGAGCAGTACTTC.